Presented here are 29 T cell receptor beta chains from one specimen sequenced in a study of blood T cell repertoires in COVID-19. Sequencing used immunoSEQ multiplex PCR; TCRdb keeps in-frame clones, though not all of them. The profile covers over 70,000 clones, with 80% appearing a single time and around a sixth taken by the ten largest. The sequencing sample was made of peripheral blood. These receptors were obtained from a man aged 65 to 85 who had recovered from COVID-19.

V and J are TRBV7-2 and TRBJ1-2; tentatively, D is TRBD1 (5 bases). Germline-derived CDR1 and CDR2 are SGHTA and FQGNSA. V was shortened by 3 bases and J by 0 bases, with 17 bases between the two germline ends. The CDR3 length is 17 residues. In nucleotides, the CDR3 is TGTGCCAGCAGCTTCGACAGTGGATCCATTACTAACTATGGCTACACCTTC. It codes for CASSFDSGSITNYGYTF.

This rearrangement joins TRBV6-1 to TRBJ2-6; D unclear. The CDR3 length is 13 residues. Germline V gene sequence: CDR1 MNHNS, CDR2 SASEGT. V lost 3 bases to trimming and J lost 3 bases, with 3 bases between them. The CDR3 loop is CASSESGANVLTF. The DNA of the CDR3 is TGTGCCAGCAGTGAGAGTGGGGCCAACGTCCTGACTTTC.

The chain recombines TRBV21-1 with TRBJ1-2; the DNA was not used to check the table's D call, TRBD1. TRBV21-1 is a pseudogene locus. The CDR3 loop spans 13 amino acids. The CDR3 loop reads CATDGQGAYGYTF. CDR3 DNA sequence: TGTGCCACCGACGGACAGGGGGCTTATGGCTACACCTTC.

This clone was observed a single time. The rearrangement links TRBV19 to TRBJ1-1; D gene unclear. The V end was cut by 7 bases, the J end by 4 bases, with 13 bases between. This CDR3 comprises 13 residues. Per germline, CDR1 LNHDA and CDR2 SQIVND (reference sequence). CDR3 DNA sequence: TGTGCCAGTACGGGGAGCCGGGGCACTGAAGCTTTCTTT. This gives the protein CASTGSRGTEAFF.

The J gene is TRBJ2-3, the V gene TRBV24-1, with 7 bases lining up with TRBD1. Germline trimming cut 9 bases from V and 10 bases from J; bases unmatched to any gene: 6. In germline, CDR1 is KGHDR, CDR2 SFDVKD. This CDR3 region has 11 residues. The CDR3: CATERQGAQYF. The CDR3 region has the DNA TGTGCCACCGAGAGACAGGGTGCGCAGTATTTT.

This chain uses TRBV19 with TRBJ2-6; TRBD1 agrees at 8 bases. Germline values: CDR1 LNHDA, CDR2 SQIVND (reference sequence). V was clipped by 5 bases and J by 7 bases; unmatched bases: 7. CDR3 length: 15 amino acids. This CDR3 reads CASSDQGAVANVLTF. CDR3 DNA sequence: TGTGCCAGTAGTGATCAGGGGGCGGTAGCCAACGTCCTGACTTTC.

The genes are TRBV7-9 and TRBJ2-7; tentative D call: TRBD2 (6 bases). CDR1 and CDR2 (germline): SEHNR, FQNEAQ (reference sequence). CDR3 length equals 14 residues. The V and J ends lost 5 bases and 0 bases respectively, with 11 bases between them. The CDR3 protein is CASSPGVASYEQYF. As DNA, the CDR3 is TGTGCCAGCAGCCCGGGAGTGGCCTCCTACGAGCAGTACTTC.

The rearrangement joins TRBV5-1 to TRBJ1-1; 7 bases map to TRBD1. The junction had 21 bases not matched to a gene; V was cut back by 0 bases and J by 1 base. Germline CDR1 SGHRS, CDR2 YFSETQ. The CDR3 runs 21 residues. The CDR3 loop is CASSLGRQGSKDILKNTEAFF. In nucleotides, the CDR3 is TGCGCCAGCAGCTTGGGTAGACAGGGAAGCAAGGATATTCTCAAGAACACTGAAGCTTTCTTT. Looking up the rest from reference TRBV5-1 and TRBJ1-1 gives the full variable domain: KAGVTQTPRYLIKTRGQQVTLSCSPISGHRSVSWYQQTPGQGLQFLFEYFSETQRNKGNFPGRFSGRQFSNSRSEMNVSTLELGDSALYLCASSLGRQGSKDILKNTEAFFGQGTRLTVV.

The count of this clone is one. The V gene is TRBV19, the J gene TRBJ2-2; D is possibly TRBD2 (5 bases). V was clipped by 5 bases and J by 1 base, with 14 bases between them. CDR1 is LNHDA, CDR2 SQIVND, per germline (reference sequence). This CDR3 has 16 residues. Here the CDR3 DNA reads TGTGCCAGTAGTGGTTCCGGGATTAAGAACACCGGGGAGCTGTTTTTT. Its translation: CASSGSGIKNTGELFF.

CDR3 sequence: CASSQRGKSGGYTF. The DNA for the CDR3 is TGCGCCAGCAGCCAACGGGGAAAAAGTGGTGGCTACACCTTC. The genes are TRBV4-3 and TRBJ1-2, with unresolved D. The CDR3 totals 14 residues. V gave up 2 bases and J gave up 7 bases, with 14 bases separating them. Germline assignment: CDR1 LGHNA and CDR2 YSLEER.

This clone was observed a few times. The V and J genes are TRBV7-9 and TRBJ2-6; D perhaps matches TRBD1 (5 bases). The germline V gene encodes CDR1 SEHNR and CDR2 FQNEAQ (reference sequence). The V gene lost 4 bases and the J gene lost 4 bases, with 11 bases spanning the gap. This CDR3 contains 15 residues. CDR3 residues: CASSSRVSGANVLTF. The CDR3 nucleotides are TGTGCCAGCAGCTCCAGGGTATCCGGGGCCAACGTCCTGACTTTC.

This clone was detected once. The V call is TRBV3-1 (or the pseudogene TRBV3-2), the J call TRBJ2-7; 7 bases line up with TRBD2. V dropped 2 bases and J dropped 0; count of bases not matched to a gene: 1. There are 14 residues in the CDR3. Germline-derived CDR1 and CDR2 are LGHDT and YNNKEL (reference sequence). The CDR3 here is CASSQLAVSYEQYF. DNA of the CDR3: TGTGCCAGCAGCCAACTAGCGGTCTCCTACGAGCAGTACTTC.

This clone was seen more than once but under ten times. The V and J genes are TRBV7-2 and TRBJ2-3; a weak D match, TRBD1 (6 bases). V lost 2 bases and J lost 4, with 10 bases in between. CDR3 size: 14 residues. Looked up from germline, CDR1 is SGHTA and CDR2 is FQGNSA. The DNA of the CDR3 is TGTGCCAGCAGCTTAAACCAGGGGTCAGATACGCAGTATTTT. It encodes CASSLNQGSDTQYF.

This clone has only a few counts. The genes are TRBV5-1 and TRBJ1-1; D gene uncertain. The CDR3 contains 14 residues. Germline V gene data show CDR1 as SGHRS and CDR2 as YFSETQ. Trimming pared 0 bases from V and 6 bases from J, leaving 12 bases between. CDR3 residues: CASSLATSNPEAFF. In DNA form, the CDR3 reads TGCGCCAGCAGCTTGGCAACCTCTAACCCTGAAGCTTTCTTT.

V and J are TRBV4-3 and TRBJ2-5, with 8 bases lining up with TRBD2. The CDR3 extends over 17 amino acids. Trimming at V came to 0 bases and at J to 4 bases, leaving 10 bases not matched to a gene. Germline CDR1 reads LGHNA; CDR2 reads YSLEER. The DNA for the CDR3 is TGCGCCAGCAGCCAAGATTTGGTAGCGGGAAGATCAGAGACCCAGTACTTC. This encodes CASSQDLVAGRSETQYF.

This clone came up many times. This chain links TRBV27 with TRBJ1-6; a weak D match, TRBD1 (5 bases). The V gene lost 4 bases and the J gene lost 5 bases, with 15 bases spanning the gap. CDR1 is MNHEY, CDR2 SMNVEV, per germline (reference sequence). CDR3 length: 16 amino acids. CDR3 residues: CASSSGGGINNSPLHF. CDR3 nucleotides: TGTGCCAGCAGTTCCGGGGGGGGAATCAATAATTCACCCCTCCACTTT.

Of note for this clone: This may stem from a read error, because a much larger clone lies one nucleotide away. The CDR3 region is CASSVDRVDSPLHF. DNA of the CDR3: TGTGCCAGCAGCGTAGACAGGGTTGATTCACCCCTCCACTTT. This chain connects TRBV7-2 to TRBJ1-6; 7 bases match TRBD1. Germline CDR1 reads SGHTA; CDR2 reads FQGNSA. The CDR3 sequence is 14 residues long. V gave up 5 bases and J gave up 8 bases; unmatched junction bases: 6.

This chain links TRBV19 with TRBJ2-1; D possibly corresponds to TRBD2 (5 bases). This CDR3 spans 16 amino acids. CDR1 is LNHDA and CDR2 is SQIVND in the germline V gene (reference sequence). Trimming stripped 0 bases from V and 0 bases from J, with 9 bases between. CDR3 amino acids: CASSIDLGSSYNEQFF. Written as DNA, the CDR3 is TGTGCCAGTAGTATAGATTTAGGGAGCTCCTACAATGAGCAGTTCTTC.

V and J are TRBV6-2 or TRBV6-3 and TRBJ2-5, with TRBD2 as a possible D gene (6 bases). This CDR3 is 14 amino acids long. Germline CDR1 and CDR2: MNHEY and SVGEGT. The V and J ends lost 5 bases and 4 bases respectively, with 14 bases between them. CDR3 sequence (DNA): TGTGCCAGCAGTCTAACCGGGAGCGGAGAGACCCAGTACTTC. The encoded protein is CASSLTGSGETQYF.

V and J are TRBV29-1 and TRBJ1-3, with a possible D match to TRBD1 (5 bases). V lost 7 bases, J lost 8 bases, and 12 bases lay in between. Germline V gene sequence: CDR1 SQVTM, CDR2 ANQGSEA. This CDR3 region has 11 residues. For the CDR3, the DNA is TGCAGCGCTGGGTCGGGGGACACCATATATTTT. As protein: CSAGSGDTIYF.

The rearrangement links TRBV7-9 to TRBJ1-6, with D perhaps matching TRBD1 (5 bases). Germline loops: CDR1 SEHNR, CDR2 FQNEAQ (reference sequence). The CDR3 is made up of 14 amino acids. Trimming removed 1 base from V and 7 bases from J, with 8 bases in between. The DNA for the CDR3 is TGTGCCAGCAGCTTAGGACAGCTAAATTCACCCCTCCACTTT. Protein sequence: CASSLGQLNSPLHF.

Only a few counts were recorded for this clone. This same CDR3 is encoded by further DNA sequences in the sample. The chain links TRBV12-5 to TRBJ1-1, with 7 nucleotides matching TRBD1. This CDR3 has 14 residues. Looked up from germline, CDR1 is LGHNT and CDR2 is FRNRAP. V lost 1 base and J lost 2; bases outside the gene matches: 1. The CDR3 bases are TGTGCTAGTGGTTTGGGACAGGGTAACACTGAAGCTTTCTTT. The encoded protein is CASGLGQGNTEAFF.

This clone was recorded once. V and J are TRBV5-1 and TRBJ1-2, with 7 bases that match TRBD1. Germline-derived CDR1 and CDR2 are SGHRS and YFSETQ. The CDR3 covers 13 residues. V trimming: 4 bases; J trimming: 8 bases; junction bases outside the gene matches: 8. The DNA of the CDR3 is TGCGCCAGCAGCACCGAAGACAGGGTCGGCTACACCTTC. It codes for CASSTEDRVGYTF. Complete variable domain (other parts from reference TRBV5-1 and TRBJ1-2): KAGVTQTPRYLIKTRGQQVTLSCSPISGHRSVSWYQQTPGQGLQFLFEYFSETQRNKGNFPGRFSGRQFSNSRSEMNVSTLELGDSALYLCASSTEDRVGYTFGSGTRLTVV.

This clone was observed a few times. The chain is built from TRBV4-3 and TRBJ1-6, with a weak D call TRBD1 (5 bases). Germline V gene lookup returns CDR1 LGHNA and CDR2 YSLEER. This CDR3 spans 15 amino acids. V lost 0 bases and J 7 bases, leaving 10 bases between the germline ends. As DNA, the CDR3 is TGCGCCAGCAGCCAAGACAGGGCCGACAATTCACCCCTCCACTTT. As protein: CASSQDRADNSPLHF.

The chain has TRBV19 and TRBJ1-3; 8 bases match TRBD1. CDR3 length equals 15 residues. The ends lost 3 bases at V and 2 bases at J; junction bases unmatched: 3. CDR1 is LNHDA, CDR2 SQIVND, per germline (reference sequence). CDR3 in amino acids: CASSMLQGAGNTIYF. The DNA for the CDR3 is TGTGCCAGTAGTATGCTACAGGGGGCTGGAAACACCATATATTTT.

CDR3 in amino acids: CASSPRSGQETQYF. For the CDR3, the DNA is TGTGCCAGCAGCCCCAGGAGCGGCCAAGAGACCCAGTACTTC. The V gene is TRBV11-3, the J gene TRBJ2-5; possible D gene TRBD2, 5 bases. Germline CDR1 SGHNT, CDR2 YENEEA. This CDR3 region has 14 residues. Trimming removed 5 bases at V and 1 base at J, with 11 bases between.

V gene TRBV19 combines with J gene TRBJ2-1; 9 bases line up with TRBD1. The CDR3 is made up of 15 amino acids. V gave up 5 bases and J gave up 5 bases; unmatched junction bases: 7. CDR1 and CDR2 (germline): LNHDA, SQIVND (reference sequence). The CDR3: CASSVGQGPHNEQFF. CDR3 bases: TGTGCCAGTAGTGTAGGACAGGGGCCTCACAATGAGCAGTTCTTC.

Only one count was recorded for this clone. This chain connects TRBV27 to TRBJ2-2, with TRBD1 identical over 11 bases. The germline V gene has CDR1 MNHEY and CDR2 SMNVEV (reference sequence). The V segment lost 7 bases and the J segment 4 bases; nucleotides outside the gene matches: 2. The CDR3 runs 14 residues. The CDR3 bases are TGTGCCAGCACCGGGACAGGGGGCACCGGGGAGCTGTTTTTT. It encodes CASTGTGGTGELFF.

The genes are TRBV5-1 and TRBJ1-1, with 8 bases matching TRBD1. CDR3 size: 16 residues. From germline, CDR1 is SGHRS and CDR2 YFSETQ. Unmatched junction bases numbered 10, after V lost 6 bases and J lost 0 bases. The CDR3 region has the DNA TGCGCCAGCAAGCTGGCAGGGGGCGTGATGAACACTGAAGCTTTCTTT. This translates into CASKLAGGVMNTEAFF.